These 32 T cell receptor beta chains came from one sample sequenced in a study of Ad26.COV2.S vaccination and SARS-CoV-2 variants (dated by TCRdb to about 2021). Taken with the paper, the label for treatment or condition translates to: around 19 received Ad26.COV2.S at low or high dose, single or two shots; five or six received placebo; per-sample allocation not given. Repertoires of vaccine and placebo recipients were sequenced from samples taken on day 63 after the first injection. Library prep was done by the immunoSEQ multiplex PCR assay. The immuneACCESS repertoire file appears here via TCRdb, limited to in-frame rearrangements. These files lack a portion of the clones; in checked studies, under half of the deficit traces to unresolved V genes, and the cause of the others is not known. The sample data list 300,000 to 500,000 clones, and around 85% of these were observed just once. The top ten hold roughly 3.2% of the sample.

Sequences were derived from peripheral blood, sampled in a trial of Ad26.COV2.S vaccine versus placebo. These receptors were collected from a person between 18 and 60 years old who received the Ad26.COV2.S COVID-19 vaccine or a placebo.

The chain combines TRBV5-6 with TRBJ1-6, with D possibly matching TRBD1 (6 bases). The length of the CDR3 is 17 residues. Germline lookup yields CDR1 SGHDT and CDR2 YYEEEE. V was clipped by 2 bases and J by 7 bases, with 19 bases between them. The CDR3 nucleotides are TGTGCCAGCAGCTTAGACGTACAGGGAACGGGAAATTCACCCCTCCACTTT. Protein sequence: CASSLDVQGTGNSPLHF.

The V gene is TRBV6-5, the J gene TRBJ2-1; either TRBD1 or TRBD2 may fit D (5 bases each). V was pared by 2 bases and J by 0 bases, with 5 bases between. CDR3 size: 14 residues. Germline lookup yields CDR1 MNHEY and CDR2 SVGAGI. The CDR3 sequence is CASSYGGSYNEQFF. For the CDR3, the DNA is TGTGCCAGCAGTTACGGGGGCTCCTACAATGAGCAGTTCTTC.

V gene TRBV18 combines with J gene TRBJ1-5, with no clear D. Germline V CDR1 and CDR2: KGHSH, LQKENI. V was clipped by 0 bases and J by 2 bases, with 5 bases between them. The CDR3 loop spans 14 amino acids. CDR3: CASSPPPGNQPQHF. In DNA, the CDR3 is TGTGCCAGCTCACCACCCCCGGGCAATCAGCCCCAGCATTTT.

The J gene is TRBJ1-3, the V gene TRBV4-2; D not resolved. The CDR3 consists of 14 residues. The germline V gene encodes CDR1 LGHNA and CDR2 YNFKEQ. Trimming pared 1 base from V and 3 bases from J, leaving 7 bases between. The CDR3 bases are TGTGCCAGCAGCCAAGGACCAGATGGAAACACCATATATTTT. Protein product: CASSQGPDGNTIYF.

The V gene is TRBV4-1, the J gene TRBJ2-1; TRBD2 matches at 8 bases. V trimming: 5 bases; J trimming: 7 bases; junction bases outside the gene matches: 1. There are 12 residues in the CDR3. Per the germline V gene, CDR1 is MGHRA and CDR2 is YSYEKL. The CDR3 coding sequence is TGCGCCAGCAGCGGACTAGCTAATGAGCAGTTCTTC. Its protein is CASSGLANEQFF.

The chain is built from TRBV6-5 and TRBJ2-7, with TRBD2 as a possible D gene (7 bases). The germline V gene encodes CDR1 MNHEY and CDR2 SVGAGI. The CDR3 runs to 15 residues. Trimming cost V 4 bases and J 3 bases, with 16 bases left between them. CDR3 sequence: CASSSRGAGNYEQYF. In nucleotides, the CDR3 is TGTGCCAGCAGTTCCCGGGGGGCAGGGAACTACGAGCAGTACTTC.

The chain uses TRBV18 and TRBJ2-7; D is possibly TRBD1 (6 bases). The CDR3 extends over 16 amino acids. Germline CDR1 and CDR2: KGHSH and LQKENI. V was shortened by 3 bases and J by 1 base, with 16 bases between the two germline ends. The CDR3 loop is CASSPGEGVGSYEQYF. The CDR3 nucleotides are TGTGCCAGCTCACCCGGTGAGGGGGTGGGTTCCTACGAGCAGTACTTC.

The rearrangement links TRBV10-1 to TRBJ2-1; 9 bases agree with TRBD2. Unmatched junction bases numbered 3, after V lost 0 bases and J lost 3 bases. CDR1 and CDR2 (germline): WNHNN, SYGVQD (reference sequence). The CDR3 extends over 16 amino acids. For the CDR3, the DNA is TGCGCCAGCAGTGAGTCGGCTAGCGGGGTCTACAATGAGCAGTTCTTC. Translating it yields CASSESASGVYNEQFF.

The chain carries TRBV28 and TRBJ2-7; 7 nucleotides match TRBD1. Germline trimming cut 2 bases from V and 2 bases from J; bases unmatched to any gene: 12. CDR3 length: 17 residues. CDR1 and CDR2 (germline): MDHEN, SYDVKM. CDR3 region: CASSLDHRDRETYEQYF. The DNA for the CDR3 is TGTGCCAGCAGTTTAGACCACCGTGACAGGGAAACCTACGAGCAGTACTTC.

The sample holds a few counts of this clone. The genes are TRBV6-5 and TRBJ1-2, with 7 bases lining up with TRBD1. CDR1 is MNHEY, CDR2 SVGAGI, per germline. The CDR3 is made up of 14 amino acids. With 7 bases clipped from V and 6 bases from J, the junction kept 11 bases outside the gene matches. The CDR3 sequence is CASKKWDSPDGYTF. As DNA, the CDR3 is TGTGCCAGCAAAAAATGGGACAGCCCAGATGGCTACACCTTC.

The gene calls are TRBV3-1 (or the pseudogene TRBV3-2) and TRBJ1-1; D gene ambiguous. V dropped 1 base and J dropped 3 bases, with 9 bases sitting between them. Germline CDR1 LGHDT, CDR2 YNNKEL (reference sequence). CDR3 size: 14 residues. For the CDR3, the DNA is TGTGCCAGCAGCCAAGGGGCTCCTTACACTGAAGCTTTCTTT. This translates into CASSQGAPYTEAFF.

The rearrangement uses TRBV7-8 and TRBJ1-1, with 7 nucleotides matching TRBD1. The V gene end was trimmed by 1 base and the J gene end by 10 bases; junction bases not matched to a gene: 9. This CDR3 has 14 amino acids. The germline gives CDR1 SGHVS, CDR2 FQNEAQ. The CDR3 region has the DNA TGTGCCAGCAGCTTAGTTCAGGGGGTCCGCGGAGCTTTCTTT. It translates to CASSLVQGVRGAFF.

The table lists this clone with a few counts. The chain couples TRBV12-3 or TRBV12-4 to TRBJ1-2; D is unclear. V was cut by 2 bases and J by 4 bases, with 5 bases left in between. This CDR3 is built from 12 residues. DNA of the CDR3: TGTGCCAGCAGTTTAATTCGCTATGGCTACACCTTC. It yields the protein CASSLIRYGYTF.

The chain is built from TRBV2 and TRBJ2-1, with 11 positions matching TRBD2. The CDR3 contains 14 residues. V shed 6 bases, J shed 10 bases, and the junction held 8 bases outside the gene matches. The germline V gene has CDR1 SNHLY and CDR2 FYNNEI. CDR3 coding DNA: TGTGCCAGCAGCGATGGGACTAGCGGACTCGAGCAGTTCTTC. This codes for CASSDGTSGLEQFF.

The chain couples TRBV9 to TRBJ1-1, with D unclear. Per germline, CDR1 SGDLS and CDR2 YYNGEE. Trimming left V 0 bases short and J 3 bases short, with 15 bases between. The CDR3 runs 16 residues. CDR3 sequence: CASSVGGLRRDTEAFF. DNA of the CDR3: TGTGCCAGCAGCGTAGGGGGATTACGAAGGGACACTGAAGCTTTCTTT.

Here the CDR3 reads CASGLDPQGTGNTIYF. The CDR3 region has the DNA TGTGCTAGTGGTTTGGACCCACAGGGTACGGGAAACACCATATATTTT. The V call is TRBV12-5, the J call TRBJ1-3, with D perhaps matching TRBD1 (6 bases). Trimming pared 1 base from V and 4 bases from J, leaving 14 bases between. The CDR3 loop spans 16 amino acids. Germline V CDR1 and CDR2: LGHNT, FRNRAP. The full variable domain, its missing parts supplied by reference TRBV12-5 and TRBJ1-3, is DARVTQTPRHKVTEMGQEVTMRCQPILGHNTVFWYRQTMMQGLELLAYFRNRAPLDDSGMPKDRFSAEMPDATLATLKIQPSEPRDSAVYFCASGLDPQGTGNTIYFGEGSWLTVV.

CDR3 loop: CASSIFNQPQHF. CDR3 DNA: TGTGCCAGTAGTATCTTTAATCAGCCCCAGCATTTT. The chain combines TRBV19 with TRBJ1-5, with no clear D. The CDR3 extends over 12 amino acids. Germline CDR1 reads LNHDA; CDR2 reads SQIVND (reference sequence). Trimming left V 3 bases short and J 4 bases short, with 4 bases between.

The count of this clone is one. The CDR3 here is CASSIGLGLQETQYF. CDR3 nucleotide sequence: TGCGCCAGCAGTATCGGTCTAGGATTACAAGAGACCCAGTACTTC. The V and J genes are TRBV10-1 and TRBJ2-5, with D unresolved. Trimming stripped 5 bases from V and 2 bases from J, with 15 bases between. Germline V CDR1 and CDR2: WNHNN, SYGVQD (reference sequence). This CDR3 is 15 amino acids long.

V and J are TRBV9 and TRBJ2-3, with 8 bases aligning to TRBD2. CDR3 length: 15 residues. The ends lost 4 bases at V and 9 bases at J; junction bases unmatched: 13. Germline V CDR1 and CDR2: SGDLS, YYNGEE. In DNA form, the CDR3 reads TGTGCCAGCAGCCTAACTAGCGACGTAGCGGGGACGCAGTATTTT. Amino acids: CASSLTSDVAGTQYF.

The chain has TRBV7-9 and TRBJ2-7; 9 bases are shared with TRBD2. J lost 3 bases, V lost 5 bases, and 11 bases had no gene match. Germline CDR1 SEHNR, CDR2 FQNEAQ (reference sequence). The CDR3 has 16 amino acids. The CDR3 protein is CASSERTGTSFYEQYF. The CDR3, as DNA: TGTGCCAGCAGCGAAAGGACCGGGACTAGCTTCTACGAGCAGTACTTC.

The rearrangement uses TRBV3-1 (or the pseudogene TRBV3-2) and TRBJ2-7; TRBD2 aligns across 8 bases. V lost 3 bases, J lost 0 bases, and 4 bases stayed unmatched. The CDR3 has 15 residues. Germline values: CDR1 LGHDT, CDR2 YNNKEL (reference sequence). This CDR3 reads CASSHLAGSSYEQYF. CDR3 DNA: TGTGCCAGCAGCCACTTAGCGGGAAGCTCCTACGAGCAGTACTTC.

This clone appeared a few times. The chain is built from TRBV5-1 and TRBJ1-1; a weak D match, TRBD1 (5 bases). CDR1 is SGHRS, CDR2 YFSETQ, per germline. V was clipped by 4 bases and J by 7 bases, with 20 bases between them. The CDR3 spans 15 residues. The CDR3 protein is CASSPAVGTAGEAFF. The CDR3 DNA reads TGCGCCAGCAGCCCAGCCGTCGGGACCGCCGGTGAAGCTTTCTTT.

A remark on this clone: At the DNA level, this CDR3 is encoded by other sequences in the same sample as well. The chain combines TRBV5-1 with TRBJ1-2, with TRBD1 as a possible D gene (6 bases). Germline assignment: CDR1 SGHRS and CDR2 YFSETQ. V lost 0 bases and J lost 4, with 7 bases in between. The CDR3 has 13 residues. The CDR3 reads CASSLEQGYGYTF. As DNA, the CDR3 is TGCGCCAGCAGCTTGGAACAGGGCTATGGCTACACCTTC.

V gene TRBV2 combines with J gene TRBJ1-3, with D maybe TRBD1 (6 bases). Germline-derived CDR1 and CDR2 are SNHLY and FYNNEI. CDR3 size: 14 residues. V lost 6 bases and J lost 2, with 11 bases in between. CDR3 in amino acids: CASRYRDTGNTIYF. In DNA form, the CDR3 reads TGTGCCAGCAGGTACCGGGACACTGGAAACACCATATATTTT.

The rearrangement links TRBV5-1 to TRBJ2-5; TRBD1 might be the D (6 bases). CDR1 is SGHRS and CDR2 is YFSETQ in the germline V gene. The length of the CDR3 is 16 residues. Trimming cost V 0 bases and J 1 base, with 13 bases left between them. This CDR3 reads CASSLGGTGPQETQYF. For the CDR3, the DNA is TGCGCCAGCAGCTTGGGCGGAACAGGGCCCCAAGAGACCCAGTACTTC. Full variable domain (remainder filled in from reference TRBV5-1 and TRBJ2-5): KAGVTQTPRYLIKTRGQQVTLSCSPISGHRSVSWYQQTPGQGLQFLFEYFSETQRNKGNFPGRFSGRQFSNSRSEMNVSTLELGDSALYLCASSLGGTGPQETQYFGPGTRLLVL.

For the CDR3, the DNA is TGTGCCAGCAGCCAAATTAGACAGGACTATGGCTACACCTTC. It codes for CASSQIRQDYGYTF. The rearrangement links TRBV3-1 (or the pseudogene TRBV3-2) to TRBJ1-2; D is perhaps TRBD1 (6 bases). The germline CDR1 and CDR2 sequences are LGHDT and YNNKEL (reference sequence). This CDR3 is 14 amino acids long. V lost 2 bases, J lost 3 bases, and 10 bases lay in between.

The V gene is TRBV7-9, the J gene TRBJ2-1; a weak D match, TRBD1 (6 bases). The CDR3 contains 15 residues. Germline assignment: CDR1 SEHNR and CDR2 FQNEAQ (reference sequence). The V and J ends lost 1 base and 7 bases respectively, with 14 bases between them. For the CDR3, the DNA is TGTGCCAGCAGCTTAGGGTCAGGGGCGCGGAATGAGCAGTTCTTC. Its protein is CASSLGSGARNEQFF.

The chain combines TRBV5-6 with TRBJ1-1; D is perhaps TRBD1 (6 bases). The germline gives CDR1 SGHDT, CDR2 YYEEEE. V was pared by 4 bases and J by 0 bases, with 19 bases between. CDR3 length: 17 amino acids. CDR3 nucleotide sequence: TGTGCCAGCAGCCCCTTCCGGGGGCAGAGGATGAACACTGAAGCTTTCTTT. This translates into CASSPFRGQRMNTEAFF.

This chain uses TRBV10-2 with TRBJ2-7; D remains unclear. There are 13 residues in the CDR3. Looked up from germline, CDR1 is WSHSY and CDR2 is SAAADI. V lost 5 bases to trimming and J lost 4 bases, with 12 bases between them. CDR3 nucleotides: TGCGCCAGCAGTTTAGAGAATCGTTACGAGCAGTACTTC. The encoded protein is CASSLENRYEQYF.

This chain links TRBV4-1 with TRBJ1-2; D gene uncertain. Per germline, CDR1 MGHRA and CDR2 YSYEKL. V was cut by 1 base and J by 4 bases, with 19 bases left in between. The length of the CDR3 is 17 residues. This CDR3 reads CASSQVLSTWLGYGYTF. CDR3 bases: TGCGCCAGCAGCCAAGTCCTTTCGACATGGCTGGGCTATGGCTACACCTTC.

The count of this clone is one. This rearrangement joins TRBV11-2 to TRBJ2-3; D is perhaps TRBD1 (6 bases). The CDR3 is 15 residues long. V was cut by 4 bases and J by 5 bases, with 16 bases left in between. From germline, CDR1 is SGHAT and CDR2 FQNNGV. CDR3 loop: CASSSGTGFIDTQYF. CDR3 nucleotide sequence: TGTGCCAGCAGCTCCGGTACAGGGTTTATAGATACGCAGTATTTT.

The chain links TRBV18 to TRBJ2-3; D is possibly TRBD2 (7 bases). Trimming left V 4 bases short and J 4 bases short, with 12 bases between. This CDR3 region has 14 residues. CDR1 is KGHSH, CDR2 LQKENI, per germline. The CDR3: CASSLGGGPDTQYF. CDR3 DNA sequence: TGTGCCAGCTCACTTGGCGGGGGCCCAGATACGCAGTATTTT. Together with reference TRBV18 and TRBJ2-3, the CDR3 gives the full variable domain: NAGVMQNPRHLVRRRGQEARLRCSPMKGHSHVYWYRQLPEEGLKFMVYLQKENIIDESGMPKERFSAEFPKEGPSILRIQQVVRGDSAAYFCASSLGGGPDTQYFGPGTRLTVL.